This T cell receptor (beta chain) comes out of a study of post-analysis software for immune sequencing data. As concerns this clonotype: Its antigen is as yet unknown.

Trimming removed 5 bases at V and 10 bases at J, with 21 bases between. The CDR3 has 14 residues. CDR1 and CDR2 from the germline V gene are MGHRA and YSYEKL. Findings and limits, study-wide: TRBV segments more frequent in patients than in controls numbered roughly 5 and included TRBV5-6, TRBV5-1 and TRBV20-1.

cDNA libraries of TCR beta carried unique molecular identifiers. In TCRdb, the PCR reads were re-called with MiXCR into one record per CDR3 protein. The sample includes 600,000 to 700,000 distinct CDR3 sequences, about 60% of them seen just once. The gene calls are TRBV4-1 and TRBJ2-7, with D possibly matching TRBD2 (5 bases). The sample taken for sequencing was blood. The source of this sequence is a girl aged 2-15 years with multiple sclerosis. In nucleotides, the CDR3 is TGCGCCAGCAGCGACCCCGGATCCTCTACGGGACAGTACTTC. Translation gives CASSDPGSSTGQYF.